The clone carrying this T cell receptor beta chain was recorded many times. As yet, its antigen is unknown. The V segment lost 6 bases and the J segment 7 bases; nucleotides outside the gene matches: 12. The germline gives CDR1 DFQATT, CDR2 SNEGSKA (reference sequence). There are 15 residues in the CDR3. This sample was included in a study of CD8+CD57+ T cells in acquired aplastic anemia. At the level of the study: Mean DNA quantity obtained from sorted CD4+ and CD8+ cells was 3 to 4 ug. Study results and limitations: There were fewer than 35 CD8+ CDR3 sequences that occurred in both patients and controls.

TCR beta VDJ combinations and CDR3 sequences were profiled from genomic DNA. TCRdb reanalysed the reads using MiXCR and keeps one entry per CDR3 protein. The sample shows 200,000 to 250,000 distinct CDR3 sequences, approximately 51% of them seen only once. Only patients with CD8+CD57+ cell expansion on flow cytometry were chosen for sequencing. Each patient had severe acquired aplastic anemia. The source of this sequence is a human donor with aplastic anemia. The V and J genes are TRBV20-1 and TRBJ1-6, with 7 bases aligning to TRBD1. The sample taken for sequencing was sorted CD4+, CD8+, or CD8+CD57+ T cells (not recorded which) from PBMCs. Here the CDR3 reads CSARREGQLNSPLHF. In DNA form, the CDR3 reads TGCAGTGCGAGGCGTGAGGGACAGCTAAATTCACCCCTCCACTTT.